These 31 T cell receptor beta chains share one sample of origin, sequenced in a study of T cell responses to AZD1222 COVID-19 vaccine. The method was immunoSEQ multiplex PCR; TCRdb's version includes in-frame clones alone and lacks a portion of them. The sample carries about 150,000 clones, approximately 90% recorded once. The sequences come from peripheral blood, collected on day 0 of AZD1222 vaccination. The receptor source for this set is an adult in good health.

The chain links TRBV6-2 or TRBV6-3 to TRBJ2-2, with a possible D match to TRBD2 (5 bases). In germline, CDR1 is MNHEY, CDR2 SVGEGT. Between the trimmed V and J ends, which lost 0 bases and 6 bases, there was a span of 11 bases. This CDR3 is built from 15 residues. This CDR3 reads CASSYSWGDAGELFF. The CDR3 region has the DNA TGTGCCAGCAGTTACTCGTGGGGAGACGCCGGGGAGCTGTTTTTT.

V gene TRBV6-1 combines with J gene TRBJ1-1; D remains unclear. CDR1 and CDR2 (germline): MNHNS, SASEGT. The V and J ends lost 1 base and 4 bases respectively, with 10 bases between them. There are 14 residues in the CDR3. The chain's CDR3 is CASSEVVKVTEAFF. The CDR3 region has the DNA TGTGCCAGCAGTGAAGTCGTCAAGGTCACTGAAGCTTTCTTT.

V usage is TRBV18 and J usage is TRBJ2-7; tentatively, D is TRBD1 or TRBD2 (6 bases each). Germline V gives CDR1 KGHSH, CDR2 LQKENI. The germline V and J ends were trimmed by 3 bases and 5 bases, with 17 bases remaining between them. CDR3 length: 15 amino acids. The CDR3 sequence is CASSPPRDKQDEQYF. The CDR3 DNA sequence: TGTGCCAGCTCACCTCCGCGGGACAAACAGGACGAGCAGTACTTC.

The V and J genes are TRBV3-1 (or the pseudogene TRBV3-2) and TRBJ1-4, with D possibly being TRBD1 (5 bases). Germline CDR1 reads LGHDT; CDR2 reads YNNKEL (reference sequence). Trimming pared 3 bases from V and 7 bases from J, leaving 15 bases between. The CDR3 totals 15 residues. The CDR3 here is CASSQWEGLVEKLFF. The CDR3 bases are TGTGCCAGCAGCCAGTGGGAGGGGCTAGTTGAAAAACTGTTTTTT.

In its sample, this clone was seen a few times. The gene calls are TRBV14 and TRBJ2-7; the D gene is possibly TRBD2 (6 bases). This CDR3 is 14 amino acids long. Trimming removed 4 bases at V and 0 bases at J, with 10 bases between. CDR1 and CDR2 from the germline V gene are SGHDN and FVKESK. Written as DNA, the CDR3 is TGTGCCAGCAGCCGGGACTTCGTCTCCTACGAGCAGTACTTC. It encodes CASSRDFVSYEQYF.

This chain joins TRBV12-3 or TRBV12-4 and TRBJ1-6; D ambiguous. The CDR3 sequence is 11 residues long. Between the trimmed V and J ends, which lost 7 bases and 12 bases, there was a span of 10 bases. CDR3 protein: CASTRTGPLHF. As DNA, the CDR3 is TGTGCCAGCACCCGGACGGGACCCCTCCACTTT.

This rearrangement joins TRBV3-1 (or the pseudogene TRBV3-2) to TRBJ1-5; D gene unclear. Trimming removed 3 bases at V and 3 bases at J, with 9 bases between. The CDR3 is made up of 14 amino acids. Looked up from germline, CDR1 is LGHDT and CDR2 is YNNKEL (reference sequence). CDR3 in amino acids: CASSHSGDNQPQHF. The DNA for the CDR3 is TGTGCCAGCAGCCACTCAGGTGACAATCAGCCCCAGCATTTT.

The chain links TRBV4-1 to TRBJ1-1, with D perhaps matching TRBD1 (6 bases). Germline V gives CDR1 MGHRA, CDR2 YSYEKL. The CDR3 has 15 amino acids. The ends were cut back, 3 bases at V and 8 bases at J, with 19 bases in the middle. For the CDR3, the DNA is TGCGCCAGCAGCCAGGCCGACAGGCGGTACCCAGAAGCTTTCTTT. Protein product: CASSQADRRYPEAFF.

The chain employs TRBV7-8 and TRBJ2-2; D is unclear. V gave up 1 base and J gave up 4 bases, with 10 bases separating them. There are 15 residues in the CDR3. CDR1 and CDR2 from the germline V gene are SGHVS and FQNEAQ. CDR3 loop: CASSLEVHPTGELFF. CDR3 sequence (DNA): TGTGCCAGCAGCTTAGAGGTCCACCCCACCGGGGAGCTGTTTTTT.

This chain uses TRBV11-2 with TRBJ1-4; a weak D match, TRBD1 (6 bases). The CDR3 sequence is 15 residues long. The germline V gene encodes CDR1 SGHAT and CDR2 FQNNGV. V dropped 1 base and J dropped 8 bases, with 14 bases sitting between them. This CDR3 is CASSLAGVGAEKLFF. Here the CDR3 DNA reads TGTGCCAGCAGCTTAGCAGGGGTAGGAGCCGAAAAACTGTTTTTT.

The rearrangement uses TRBV5-5 and TRBJ1-2, with 9 positions matching TRBD1. The ends lost 2 bases at V and 2 bases at J; junction bases unmatched: 1. The length of the CDR3 is 14 residues. The germline V gene encodes CDR1 SGHKS and CDR2 YYEKEE (reference sequence). CDR3 in amino acids: CASSLQGANYGYTF. The CDR3 nucleotides read TGTGCCAGCAGCTTACAGGGGGCGAACTATGGCTACACCTTC.

This clone was recorded a few times. J is TRBJ1-2 and V is TRBV5-1; D may be TRBD1 (6 bases). With 0 bases removed from V and 6 bases from J, the gap between germline ends came to 15 bases. CDR1 and CDR2 (germline): SGHRS, YFSETQ. The CDR3 spans 15 residues. The CDR3 reads CASSLDRATRDGYTF. The DNA for the CDR3 is TGCGCCAGCAGCTTGGACAGGGCTACCCGCGATGGCTACACCTTC.

CDR3 sequence (DNA): TGTGCCAGCAGCTTGGGGACGGCCAATCAGCCCCAGCATTTT. It is translated as CASSLGTANQPQHF. V gene TRBV5-6 combines with J gene TRBJ1-5, with D uncertain. Germline CDR1 and CDR2: SGHDT and YYEEEE. V lost 0 bases to trimming and J lost 3 bases, with 7 bases between them. This CDR3 region has 14 residues.

The rearrangement links TRBV28 to TRBJ1-2; TRBD1 is a possible D gene (5 bases). The ends were cut back, 8 bases at V and 8 bases at J, with 12 bases in the middle. Germline assignment: CDR1 MDHEN and CDR2 SYDVKM. This CDR3 is 11 amino acids long. This chain's CDR3 is CASGGGEGYTF. The CDR3 bases are TGTGCCAGCGGTGGGGGGGAAGGCTACACCTTC.

The gene calls are TRBV11-3 and TRBJ1-1, with 11 nucleotides matching TRBD1. After removal of 4 bases from V and 6 bases from J, the junction contained 7 bases not matched to a gene. The CDR3 totals 15 residues. Germline CDR1 reads SGHNT; CDR2 reads YENEEA. In DNA form, the CDR3 reads TGTGCCAGCAGCTCTTCCCAGGGACAGGGGGCTGAAGCTTTCTTT. Translation gives CASSSSQGQGAEAFF.

The chain recombines TRBV7-8 with TRBJ1-6; weak D call: TRBD1 (5 bases). Per the germline V gene, CDR1 is SGHVS and CDR2 is FQNEAQ. V was trimmed by 5 bases and J by 0 bases, leaving 8 bases between them. The CDR3 is 15 amino acids. In nucleotides, the CDR3 is TGTGCCAGCAGCGGGGACGGCTCCTATAATTCACCCCTCCACTTT. Protein sequence: CASSGDGSYNSPLHF.

The genes are TRBV28 and TRBJ1-5; D gene unclear. The V end was cut by 3 bases, the J end by 5 bases, with 8 bases between. This CDR3 region has 13 residues. CDR1 MDHEN and CDR2 SYDVKM come from the germline V gene. The CDR3 reads CASSLWGDQPQHF. The CDR3 region has the DNA TGTGCCAGCAGTTTGTGGGGTGATCAGCCCCAGCATTTT. The full variable domain, its missing parts supplied by reference TRBV28 and TRBJ1-5, is DVKVTQSSRYLVKRTGEKVFLECVQDMDHENMFWYRQDPGLGLRLIYFSYDVKMKEKGDIPEGYSVSREKKERFSLILESASTNQTSMYLCASSLWGDQPQHFGDGTRLSIL.

The rearrangement uses TRBV4-1 and TRBJ2-7, with 9 bases aligning to TRBD1. Germline lookup yields CDR1 MGHRA and CDR2 YSYEKL. Losses at the gene ends were 6 bases for V and 4 bases for J; bases not matched to a gene: 4. The CDR3 is 13 amino acids. In DNA form, the CDR3 reads TGCGCCAGCAGAAGAGGACAGGGGTACGAGCAGTACTTC. The encoded protein is CASRRGQGYEQYF.

This clone has only one observation. The J gene is TRBJ1-6, the V gene TRBV6-5; weak D call: TRBD1 (6 bases). In germline, CDR1 is MNHEY, CDR2 SVGAGI. Trimming shortened V by 0 bases and J by 7 bases, and 10 bases separated the two germline ends. This CDR3 is 15 amino acids long. DNA of the CDR3: TGTGCCAGCAGTTACTCGGCAGGGGTCAATTCACCCCTCCACTTT. Protein product: CASSYSAGVNSPLHF.

This chain connects TRBV14 to TRBJ1-1; TRBD1 matches 9 bases. The CDR3 sequence is 14 residues long. Germline V gene sequence: CDR1 SGHDN, CDR2 FVKESK. The ends lost 4 bases at V and 6 bases at J; junction bases unmatched: 6. The CDR3 DNA reads as TGTGCCAGCAGCCGGGACAGGGCTTTCGCTGAAGCTTTCTTT. Translating it yields CASSRDRAFAEAFF.

This clone was detected once. The chain links TRBV29-1 to TRBJ2-1; the D gene is possibly TRBD1 (6 bases). V was trimmed by 3 bases and J by 4 bases, leaving 16 bases between them. Germline V gene data show CDR1 as SQVTM and CDR2 as ANQGSEA. CDR3 length: 15 amino acids. The CDR3 nucleotides are TGCAGCGTTGACTCCGGGACACCTCTGTACAATGAGCAGTTCTTC. This gives the protein CSVDSGTPLYNEQFF.

This clone was seen only a few times. V gene TRBV10-2 combines with J gene TRBJ1-4; the match to TRBD1 covers 7 bases. There are 15 residues in the CDR3. The germline V gene has CDR1 WSHSY and CDR2 SAAADI. V was pared by 6 bases and J by 6 bases, with 10 bases of the junction left unmatched. For the CDR3, the DNA is TGCGCCAGCAGCAACCGGGACAGTGGAGATGAAAAACTGTTTTTT. Its protein product is CASSNRDSGDEKLFF.

The chain joins TRBV6-2 or TRBV6-3 to TRBJ2-1, with TRBD2 matching 9 bases. The ends lost 0 bases at V and 7 bases at J; junction bases unmatched: 4. CDR3 length: 15 amino acids. From germline, CDR1 is MNHEY and CDR2 SVGEGT. The CDR3 is CASSYSNSGRNEQFF. The CDR3 nucleotides are TGTGCCAGCAGTTACTCGAACAGCGGGAGGAATGAGCAGTTCTTC.

This clone was seen a handful of times. The gene calls are TRBV5-6 and TRBJ2-2; maybe TRBD1 (6 bases). The ends were cut back, 4 bases at V and 3 bases at J, with 13 bases in the middle. Germline CDR1 is SGHDT and CDR2 is YYEEEE. The CDR3 length is 15 residues. The CDR3 DNA follows: TGTGCCAGCAGCCGTGCAGGGGCCGACACCGGGGAGCTGTTTTTT. It is translated as CASSRAGADTGELFF.

The chain is built from TRBV5-8 and TRBJ1-1; D is perhaps TRBD1 (6 bases). CDR1 is SGHTS, CDR2 YDEGEE, per germline. Trimming shortened V by 3 bases and J by 1 base, and 19 bases separated the two germline ends. The CDR3 spans 17 residues. The CDR3 loop is CASSSVLTGMTNTEAFF. In DNA form, the CDR3 reads TGTGCCAGCAGCTCGGTACTAACAGGGATGACGAACACTGAAGCTTTCTTT.

This chain connects TRBV7-2 to TRBJ2-7; D is possibly TRBD1 (6 bases). Germline-derived CDR1 and CDR2 are SGHTA and FQGNSA. The V end was cut by 4 bases, the J end by 2 bases, with 21 bases between. This CDR3 region has 17 residues. DNA of the CDR3: TGTGCCAGCAGCTCAACTACTTACAGGGTGGTCCCCTACGAGCAGTACTTC. This encodes CASSSTTYRVVPYEQYF.

This clone was counted between two and nine times. The rearrangement joins TRBV7-8 to TRBJ1-1, with TRBD1 identical over 7 bases. V lost 5 bases and J lost 5; bases outside the gene matches: 14. Germline V gene lookup returns CDR1 SGHVS and CDR2 FQNEAQ. This CDR3 comprises 16 residues. CDR3 loop: CASSPPYRQGGTEAFF. Written as DNA, the CDR3 is TGTGCCAGCAGCCCCCCTTACCGACAGGGCGGAACTGAAGCTTTCTTT.

The chain couples TRBV19 to TRBJ1-1; the D is unclear. V lost 1 base to trimming and J lost 1 base, with 7 bases between them. Germline values: CDR1 LNHDA, CDR2 SQIVND (reference sequence). This CDR3 comprises 14 residues. The CDR3 region has the DNA TGTGCCAGTAGTATAGGTCCGCCGAACACTGAAGCTTTCTTT. Its translation: CASSIGPPNTEAFF.

This chain connects TRBV6-5 to TRBJ1-1, with D perhaps TRBD1 (5 bases). This CDR3 is built from 15 residues. Trimming shortened V by 1 base and J by 4 bases, and 13 bases separated the two germline ends. Germline assignment: CDR1 MNHEY and CDR2 SVGAGI. This CDR3 is CASSYLAPRGTEAFF. CDR3 bases: TGTGCCAGCAGTTACTTGGCCCCGAGGGGCACTGAAGCTTTCTTT.

The chain has TRBV15 and TRBJ2-7; 9 bases are shared with TRBD1. This CDR3 spans 14 amino acids. J gave up 5 bases and V 1 base, and 3 bases lay outside the gene matches. Germline V lookup: CDR1 LNHNV, CDR2 YYDKDF (reference sequence). The CDR3 protein is CATSRGRTGDEQYF. The CDR3 DNA sequence: TGTGCCACCAGCAGAGGCCGGACAGGGGACGAGCAGTACTTC.

CDR3 residues: CASDTKGSGNTIYF. DNA for the CDR3: TGTGCCAGCGATACGAAAGGCTCTGGAAACACCATATATTTT. The chain links TRBV7-9 to TRBJ1-3, with no clear D. The CDR3 length is 14 residues. In germline, CDR1 is SEHNR, CDR2 FQNEAQ (reference sequence). Trimming pared 8 bases from V and 0 bases from J, leaving 11 bases between.